This TCR beta chain comes out of a study of shared clonotypes between healthy human individuals. Per the germline V gene, CDR1 is LNHDA and CDR2 is SQIVND (reference sequence). Deletions cut 11 bases from V and 3 bases from J, with 17 bases between. This CDR3 has 14 amino acids. Data came from immunoSEQ multiplex PCR; TCRdb stores just in-frame clones and leaves some out. The sample has about 650,000 clones, nearly 97% seen once. In the naive CD8 group, cells lacked CD45RO and were positively selected for CCR7, so terminally differentiated effector memory CD45RA+ cells were left out. The specimen sequenced was naive CD8+ T cells sorted from blood. The TCR sequence derives from a woman aged 25 to 39 in good health. V is TRBV19 and J is TRBJ1-5; D might be TRBD1 (6 bases). CDR3 loop: CAADGGTLNQPQHF. CDR3 bases: TGTGCCGCAGATGGTGGGACACTCAATCAGCCCCAGCATTTT.